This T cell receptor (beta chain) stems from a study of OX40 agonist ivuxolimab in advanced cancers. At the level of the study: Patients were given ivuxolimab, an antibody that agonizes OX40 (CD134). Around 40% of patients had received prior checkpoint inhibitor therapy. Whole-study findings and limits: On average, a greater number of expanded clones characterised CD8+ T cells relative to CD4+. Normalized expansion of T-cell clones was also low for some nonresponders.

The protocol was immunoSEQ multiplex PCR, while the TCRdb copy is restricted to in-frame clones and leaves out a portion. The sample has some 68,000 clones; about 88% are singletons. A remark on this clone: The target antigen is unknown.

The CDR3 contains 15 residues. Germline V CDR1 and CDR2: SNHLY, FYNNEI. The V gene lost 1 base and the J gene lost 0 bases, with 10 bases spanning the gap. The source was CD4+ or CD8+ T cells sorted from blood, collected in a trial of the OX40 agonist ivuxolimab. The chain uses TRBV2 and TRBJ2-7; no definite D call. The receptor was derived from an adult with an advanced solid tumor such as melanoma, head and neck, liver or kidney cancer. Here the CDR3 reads CASSEDSVNSYEQYF. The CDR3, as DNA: TGTGCCAGCAGTGAAGACTCTGTGAACTCCTACGAGCAGTACTTC.